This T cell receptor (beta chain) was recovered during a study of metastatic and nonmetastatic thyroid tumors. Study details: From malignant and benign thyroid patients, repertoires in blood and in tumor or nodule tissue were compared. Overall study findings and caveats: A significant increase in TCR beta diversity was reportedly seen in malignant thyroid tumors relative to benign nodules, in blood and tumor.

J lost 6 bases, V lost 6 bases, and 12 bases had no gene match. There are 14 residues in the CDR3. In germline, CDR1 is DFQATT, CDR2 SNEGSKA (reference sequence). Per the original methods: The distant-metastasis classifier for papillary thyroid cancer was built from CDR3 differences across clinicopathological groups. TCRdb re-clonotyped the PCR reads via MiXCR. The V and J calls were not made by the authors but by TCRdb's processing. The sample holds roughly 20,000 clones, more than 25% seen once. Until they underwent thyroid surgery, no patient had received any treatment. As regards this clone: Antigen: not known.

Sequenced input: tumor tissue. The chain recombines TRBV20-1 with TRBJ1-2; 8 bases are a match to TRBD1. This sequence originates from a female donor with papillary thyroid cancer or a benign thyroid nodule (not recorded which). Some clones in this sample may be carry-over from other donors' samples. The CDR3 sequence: CSARRTGIKDGYTF. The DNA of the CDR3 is TGCAGTGCCCGGAGGACAGGGATTAAAGATGGCTACACCTTC.